The 26 T cell receptor beta chains below come from one sample, sequenced in a study of blood T cells in healthy people across ages. PCR was performed a second time for about 6 to 12 cycles using a sample-barcoded 5' primer and a J-beta primer mix. TCRdb re-called the 5' RACE reads through MiXCR, storing one row per CDR3 protein. The sample yields 450,000 to 700,000 distinct CDR3 sequences, 27% seen once. Sequenced input: blood. The receptors were sampled from a woman aged 70-85 years in good health.

The chain links TRBV25-1 to TRBJ1-4; no firm D call. CDR1 and CDR2 from the germline V gene are MGHDK and SYGVNS. The CDR3 sequence is 16 residues long. V lost 3 bases and J 7 bases, leaving 18 bases between the germline ends. CDR3 loop: CASSDHNPGSSEKLFF. CDR3 sequence (DNA): TGTGCCAGCAGTGACCATAACCCCGGATCGAGTGAAAAACTGTTTTTT.

CDR3 sequence (DNA): TGTGCCAGCAGTTTAAAGGCGGCGGGGAACACTGAAGCTTTCTTT. This codes for CASSLKAAGNTEAFF. This chain links TRBV28 with TRBJ1-1, with unresolved D. The CDR3 spans 15 residues. Germline V gene sequence: CDR1 MDHEN, CDR2 SYDVKM. The V gene lost 2 bases and the J gene lost 1 base, with 11 bases spanning the gap. Full variable domain (remainder filled in from reference TRBV28 and TRBJ1-1): DVKVTQSSRYLVKRTGEKVFLECVQDMDHENMFWYRQDPGLGLRLIYFSYDVKMKEKGDIPEGYSVSREKKERFSLILESASTNQTSMYLCASSLKAAGNTEAFFGQGTRLTVV.

CDR3: CASSLGGSKETKNIQYF. CDR3 coding DNA: TGTGCCAGCAGTTTAGGGGGGAGTAAGGAAACCAAAAACATTCAGTACTTC. V is TRBV12-3 or TRBV12-4 and J is TRBJ2-4, with D perhaps matching TRBD1 or TRBD2 (5 bases each). The CDR3 consists of 17 residues. Deletions cut 1 base from V and 2 bases from J, with 15 bases between.

The chain has TRBV28 and TRBJ1-6, with TRBD1 matching over 8 bases. Losses at the gene ends were 5 bases for V and 5 bases for J; bases not matched to a gene: 8. The CDR3 spans 16 residues. Germline-derived CDR1 and CDR2 are MDHEN and SYDVKM. The CDR3 bases are TGTGCCAGCAGTCCCAGGACAGGGAATCATAATTCACCCCTCCACTTT. Its translation: CASSPRTGNHNSPLHF.

The chain links TRBV2 to TRBJ2-3; 8 bases line up with TRBD2. V gave up 5 bases and J gave up 1 base; unmatched junction bases: 8. Germline values: CDR1 SNHLY, CDR2 FYNNEI. This CDR3 spans 16 amino acids. CDR3 loop: CASSSHSGIRTDTQYF. CDR3 coding DNA: TGTGCCAGCAGTAGTCATAGCGGGATCCGCACAGATACGCAGTATTTT. Using reference TRBV2 and TRBJ2-3 for the parts outside the CDR3, the full variable domain is EPEVTQTPSHQVTQMGQEVILRCVPISNHLYFYWYRQILGQKVEFLVSFYNNEISEKSEIFDDQFSVERPDGSNFTLKIRSTKLEDSAMYFCASSSHSGIRTDTQYFGPGTRLTVL.

The chain uses TRBV7-2 and TRBJ2-2, with 7 positions matching TRBD1. The CDR3 covers 14 residues. Germline CDR1 reads SGHTA; CDR2 reads FQGNSA. V shed 5 bases and J 3 bases; nucleotides not matched to a gene: 3. CDR3 DNA sequence: TGTGCCAGCAGCCCGGGACAGTACACCGGGGAGCTGTTTTTT. Translated, it gives CASSPGQYTGELFF.

V gene TRBV12-3 or TRBV12-4 combines with J gene TRBJ2-1, with D perhaps TRBD1 or TRBD2 (5 bases each). The DNA matches TRBJ2-5 better at its end, which makes the J call doubtful. There are 13 residues in the CDR3. DNA of the CDR3: TGTGCCAGCAGCTGGGGGACCCCGAATGCCCAGTACTTC. Protein: CASSWGTPNAQYF.

This chain connects TRBV5-1 to TRBJ2-5, with D hard to call. The CDR3 is made up of 14 amino acids. Trimming removed 0 bases from V and 3 bases from J, with 9 bases in between. Germline CDR1 and CDR2: SGHRS and YFSETQ. This chain's CDR3 is CASSLGTTEETQYF. The CDR3 region has the DNA TGCGCCAGCAGCTTGGGTACAACAGAAGAGACCCAGTACTTC.

This clonotype was counted between two and nine times. The chain joins TRBV6-2 or TRBV6-3 to TRBJ2-5; TRBD2 aligns across 7 bases. CDR1 MNHEY and CDR2 SVGEGT come from the germline V gene. The CDR3 is made up of 15 amino acids. Losses at the gene ends were 8 bases for V and 3 bases for J; bases not matched to a gene: 12. CDR3 in DNA: TGTGCCAGCGGGAGGGGACTCTCCCTTGAAGAGACCCAGTACTTC. It translates to CASGRGLSLEETQYF.

This clonotype has more than one count but fewer than ten. The chain links TRBV29-1 to TRBJ1-4, with TRBD1 as a possible D gene (6 bases). Germline V lookup: CDR1 SQVTM, CDR2 ANQGSEA. The length of the CDR3 is 12 residues. Trimming cost V 7 bases and J 2 bases, with 8 bases left between them. The CDR3 loop reads CSGGHTNEKLFF. The CDR3 DNA follows: TGCAGCGGGGGGCACACTAATGAAAAACTGTTTTTT.

The rearrangement joins TRBV6-5 to TRBJ1-5; D uncertain. The CDR3 runs 13 residues. CDR1 is MNHEY and CDR2 is SVGAGI in the germline V gene. Trimming shortened V by 6 bases and J by 0 bases, and 6 bases separated the two germline ends. This CDR3 reads CASSRSSNQPQHF. The DNA for the CDR3 is TGTGCCAGCAGCCGGAGTAGCAATCAGCCCCAGCATTTT.

This clonotype was seen just once. The chain has TRBV27 and TRBJ1-4; D uncertain. The ends were cut back, 0 bases at V and 7 bases at J, with 9 bases in the middle. Per germline, CDR1 MNHEY and CDR2 SMNVEV (reference sequence). This CDR3 contains 14 residues. CDR3 DNA: TGTGCCAGCAGTTTATCTAGCAGGTTTGAAAAACTGTTTTTT. Translating gives CASSLSSRFEKLFF.

The chain combines TRBV20-1 with TRBJ2-7; TRBD1 agrees at 9 bases. The ends lost 5 bases at V and 1 base at J; junction bases unmatched: 6. Germline V gene lookup returns CDR1 DFQATT and CDR2 SNEGSKA (reference sequence). The CDR3 length is 14 residues. The CDR3 DNA is TGCAGTGCTGGCCGACAGGGGGGTTCCTACGAGCAGTACTTC. Its protein is CSAGRQGGSYEQYF.

In this sample, this clonotype turned up once. The chain has TRBV7-9 and TRBJ1-2; D possibly corresponds to TRBD1 (5 bases). Per germline, CDR1 SEHNR and CDR2 FQNEAQ (reference sequence). The CDR3 has 15 amino acids. The germline V and J ends were trimmed by 5 bases and 1 base, with 14 bases remaining between them. The CDR3 here is CASSGKPQGNYGYTF. The CDR3, as DNA: TGTGCCAGCAGCGGAAAGCCTCAGGGTAACTATGGCTACACCTTC.

This clonotype was recorded a few times. The chain couples TRBV5-1 to TRBJ2-1; D tentatively reads TRBD1 or TRBD2 (6 bases each). Trimming took 2 bases from V and 2 from J, leaving 11 bases between them. Germline CDR1 reads SGHRS; CDR2 reads YFSETQ. The CDR3 totals 15 residues. CDR3 residues: CASSLQGGTYNEQFF. The CDR3 DNA reads as TGCGCCAGCAGCTTACAGGGAGGTACCTACAATGAGCAGTTCTTC. The whole variable domain, remainder taken from reference TRBV5-1 and TRBJ2-1, is KAGVTQTPRYLIKTRGQQVTLSCSPISGHRSVSWYQQTPGQGLQFLFEYFSETQRNKGNFPGRFSGRQFSNSRSEMNVSTLELGDSALYLCASSLQGGTYNEQFFGPGTRLTVL.

The chain couples TRBV29-1 to TRBJ2-5, with 12 bases aligning to TRBD1. The CDR3 has 16 residues. J lost 9 bases, V lost 0 bases, and 11 bases had no gene match. Germline V gene data show CDR1 as SQVTM and CDR2 as ANQGSEA. The CDR3 region has the DNA TGCAGCGTTGAAGAGGGGACAGGGGGCGCCATAGTAGCCCAGTACTTC. As protein: CSVEEGTGGAIVAQYF.

This chain links TRBV9 with TRBJ2-1; TRBD1 or TRBD2 may be the D gene (6 bases each). The V gene lost 0 bases and the J gene lost 3 bases, with 13 bases spanning the gap. In germline, CDR1 is SGDLS, CDR2 YYNGEE. The CDR3 totals 16 residues. CDR3 DNA sequence: TGTGCCAGCAGCGTAGGCCCCGGGGGCGACTACAATGAGCAGTTCTTC. Translated, it gives CASSVGPGGDYNEQFF.

The chain links TRBV20-1 to TRBJ2-7; tentatively, D is TRBD2 (5 bases). Germline-derived CDR1 and CDR2 are DFQATT and SNEGSKA (reference sequence). V was pared by 8 bases and J by 0 bases, with 14 bases between. This CDR3 comprises 13 residues. The chain's CDR3 is CSFQVGNSYEQYF. CDR3 sequence (DNA): TGCAGTTTCCAGGTCGGGAACTCCTACGAGCAGTACTTC.

This clonotype was counted a few times. The chain is built from TRBV5-1 and TRBJ2-5; 9 positions agree with TRBD2. The CDR3 has 14 amino acids. The V gene's germline CDR1 is SGHRS and CDR2 YFSETQ. With V trimmed by 5 bases and J by 4 bases, 6 bases remained unmatched. The CDR3 nucleotides read TGCGCCAGCAGACTTGGGACTAGCTTAGAGACCCAGTACTTC. Translated: CASRLGTSLETQYF.

The chain couples TRBV12-3 or TRBV12-4 to TRBJ2-2; the D gene could be TRBD1 or TRBD2 (5 bases each). With 3 bases removed from V and 4 bases from J, the gap between germline ends came to 9 bases. This CDR3 region has 14 residues. The CDR3 nucleotides are TGTGCCAGCAGTTTCGGGACGTTCACCGGGGAGCTGTTTTTT. Its protein is CASSFGTFTGELFF.

This clonotype was observed a handful of times. The V gene is TRBV20-1, the J gene TRBJ2-5, with 7 bases aligning to TRBD1. The CDR3 is 15 residues long. Losses at the gene ends were 3 bases for V and 4 bases for J; bases not matched to a gene: 11. Germline V gene lookup returns CDR1 DFQATT and CDR2 SNEGSKA (reference sequence). The DNA of the CDR3 is TGCAGTGCTAGCCCCGGGACAGCAAACGGAGAGACCCAGTACTTC. It yields the protein CSASPGTANGETQYF.

This clonotype was seen a few times. This chain joins TRBV5-1 and TRBJ1-6; no reliable D call. Trimming pared 4 bases from V and 5 bases from J, leaving 13 bases between. This CDR3 contains 15 residues. Germline V CDR1 and CDR2: SGHRS, YFSETQ. DNA for the CDR3: TGCGCCAGCAGCGCGAACAGCATGGATAATTCACCCCTCCACTTT. Amino acid sequence: CASSANSMDNSPLHF.

The genes are TRBV25-1 and TRBJ1-1, with TRBD1 identical over 7 bases. V lost 5 bases, J lost 2 bases, and 8 bases stayed unmatched. This CDR3 has 15 amino acids. Germline-derived CDR1 and CDR2 are MGHDK and SYGVNS. The CDR3 loop is CASSTMTGRNTEAFF. CDR3 DNA: TGTGCCAGCAGTACAATGACAGGGAGAAACACTGAAGCTTTCTTT. Full variable domain (remainder filled in from reference TRBV25-1 and TRBJ1-1): EADIYQTPRYLVIGTGKKITLECSQTMGHDKMYWYQQDPGMELHLIHYSYGVNSTEKGDLSSESTVSRIRTEHFPLTLESARPSHTSQYLCASSTMTGRNTEAFFGQGTRLTVV.

The J gene is TRBJ2-3, the V gene TRBV5-1; a weak D match, TRBD1 (5 bases). V lost 1 base to trimming and J lost 6 bases, with 9 bases between them. The CDR3 is 13 residues long. Germline lookup yields CDR1 SGHRS and CDR2 YFSETQ. Here the CDR3 DNA reads TGCGCCAGCAGCTTGTACCCAGGGGATACGCAGTATTTT. This encodes CASSLYPGDTQYF.

This clonotype was detected a few times. The chain links TRBV21-1 to TRBJ1-4; TRBD1 is the table's D call, not checked against the DNA. TRBV21-1 is recorded as a pseudogene. The length of the CDR3 is 12 residues. The CDR3 is CAMPTGDEKLFF. The CDR3 DNA follows: TGTGCCATGCCGACAGGGGATGAAAAACTGTTTTTT.

The chain carries TRBV12-5 and TRBJ2-7; D is possibly TRBD1 (6 bases). V was pared by 0 bases and J by 1 base, with 19 bases between. Germline V gives CDR1 LGHNT, CDR2 FRNRAP. This CDR3 has 18 amino acids. CDR3 region: CASGLVKMDRLLSYEQYF. CDR3 sequence (DNA): TGTGCTAGTGGTTTGGTAAAAATGGACAGACTGCTTTCCTACGAGCAGTACTTC.